The sequence of this TCR beta chain was determined in a study of control samples from healthy donors and cancer patients. Germline V lookup: CDR1 MNHEY, CDR2 SMNVEV (reference sequence). V lost 6 bases and J lost 5, with 17 bases in between. The length of the CDR3 is 15 residues. Sequencing was performed with immunoSEQ multiplex PCR; in TCRdb, only in-frame clones are kept and a portion is missing. The sample carries over 150,000 clones, roughly 94% recorded once. This clone showed up just a few times. The chain links TRBV27 to TRBJ1-5; weak D call: TRBD1 (5 bases). The specimen was blood. This sequence originates from a woman between 18 and 30 years old in good health. CDR3 region: CASRPTTGPHQPQHF. In nucleotides, the CDR3 is TGTGCCAGCAGGCCAACCACAGGCCCGCATCAGCCCCAGCATTTT.